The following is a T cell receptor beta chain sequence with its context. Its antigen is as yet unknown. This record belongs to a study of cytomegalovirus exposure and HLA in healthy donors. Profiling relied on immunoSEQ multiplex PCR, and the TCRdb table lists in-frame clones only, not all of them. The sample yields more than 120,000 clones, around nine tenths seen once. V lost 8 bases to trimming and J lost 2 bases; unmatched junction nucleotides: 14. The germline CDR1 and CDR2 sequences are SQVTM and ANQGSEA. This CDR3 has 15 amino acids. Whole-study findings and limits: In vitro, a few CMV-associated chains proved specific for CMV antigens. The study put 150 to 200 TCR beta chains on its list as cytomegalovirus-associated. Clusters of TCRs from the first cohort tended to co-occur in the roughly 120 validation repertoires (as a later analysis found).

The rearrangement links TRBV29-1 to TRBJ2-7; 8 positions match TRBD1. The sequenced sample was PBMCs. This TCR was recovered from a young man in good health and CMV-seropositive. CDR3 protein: CSFNKQGAPTYEQYF. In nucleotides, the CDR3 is TGCAGCTTCAATAAGCAGGGGGCGCCGACCTACGAGCAGTACTTC.